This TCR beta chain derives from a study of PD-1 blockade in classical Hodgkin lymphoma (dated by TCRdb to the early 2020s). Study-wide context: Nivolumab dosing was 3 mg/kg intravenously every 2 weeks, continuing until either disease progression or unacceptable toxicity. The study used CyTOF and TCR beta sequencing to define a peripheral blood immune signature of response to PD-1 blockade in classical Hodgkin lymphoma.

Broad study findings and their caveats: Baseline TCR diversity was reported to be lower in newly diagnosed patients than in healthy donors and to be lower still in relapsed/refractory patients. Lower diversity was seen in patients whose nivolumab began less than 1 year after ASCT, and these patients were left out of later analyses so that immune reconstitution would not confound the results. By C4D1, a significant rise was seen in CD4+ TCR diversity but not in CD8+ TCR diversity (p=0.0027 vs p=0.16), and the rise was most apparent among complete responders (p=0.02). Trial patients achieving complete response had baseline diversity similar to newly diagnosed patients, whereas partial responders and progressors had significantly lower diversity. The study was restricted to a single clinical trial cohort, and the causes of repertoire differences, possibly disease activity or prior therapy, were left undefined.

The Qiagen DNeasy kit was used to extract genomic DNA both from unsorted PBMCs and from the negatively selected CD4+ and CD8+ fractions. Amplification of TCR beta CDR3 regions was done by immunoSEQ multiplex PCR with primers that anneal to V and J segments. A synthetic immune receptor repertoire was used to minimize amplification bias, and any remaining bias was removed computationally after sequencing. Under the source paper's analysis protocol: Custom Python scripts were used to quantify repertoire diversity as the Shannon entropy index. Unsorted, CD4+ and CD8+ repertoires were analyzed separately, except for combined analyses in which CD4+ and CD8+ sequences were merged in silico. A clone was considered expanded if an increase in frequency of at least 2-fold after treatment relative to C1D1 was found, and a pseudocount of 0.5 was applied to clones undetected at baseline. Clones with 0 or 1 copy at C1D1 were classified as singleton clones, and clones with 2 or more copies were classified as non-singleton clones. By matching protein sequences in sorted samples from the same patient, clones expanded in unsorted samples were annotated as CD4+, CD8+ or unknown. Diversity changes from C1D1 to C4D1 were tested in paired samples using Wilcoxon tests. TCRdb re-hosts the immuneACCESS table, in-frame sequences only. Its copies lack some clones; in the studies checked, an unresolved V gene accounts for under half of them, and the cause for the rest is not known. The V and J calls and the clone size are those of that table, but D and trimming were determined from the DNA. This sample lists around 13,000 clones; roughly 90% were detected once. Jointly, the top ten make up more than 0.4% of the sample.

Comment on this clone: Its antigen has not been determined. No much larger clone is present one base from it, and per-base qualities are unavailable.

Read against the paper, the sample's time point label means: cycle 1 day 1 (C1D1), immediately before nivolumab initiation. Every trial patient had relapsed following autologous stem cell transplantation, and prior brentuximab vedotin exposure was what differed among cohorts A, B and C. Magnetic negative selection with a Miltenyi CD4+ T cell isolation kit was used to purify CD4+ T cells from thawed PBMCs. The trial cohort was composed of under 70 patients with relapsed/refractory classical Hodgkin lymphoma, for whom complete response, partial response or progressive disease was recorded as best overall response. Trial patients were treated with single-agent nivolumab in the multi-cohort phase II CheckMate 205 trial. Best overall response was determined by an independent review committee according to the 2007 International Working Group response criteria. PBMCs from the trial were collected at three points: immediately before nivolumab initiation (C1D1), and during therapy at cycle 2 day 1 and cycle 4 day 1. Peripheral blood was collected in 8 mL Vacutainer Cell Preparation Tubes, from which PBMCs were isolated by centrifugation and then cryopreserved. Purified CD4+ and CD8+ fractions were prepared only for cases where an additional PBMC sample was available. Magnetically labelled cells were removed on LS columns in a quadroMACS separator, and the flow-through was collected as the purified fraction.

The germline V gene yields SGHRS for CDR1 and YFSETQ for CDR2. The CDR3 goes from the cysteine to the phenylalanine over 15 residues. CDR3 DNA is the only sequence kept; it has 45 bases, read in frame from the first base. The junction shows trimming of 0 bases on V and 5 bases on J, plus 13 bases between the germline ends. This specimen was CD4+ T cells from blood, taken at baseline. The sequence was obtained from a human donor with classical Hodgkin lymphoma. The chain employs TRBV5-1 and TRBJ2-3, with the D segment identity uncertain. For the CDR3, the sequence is CASSLERSKGDTQYF. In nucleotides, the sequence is TGCGCCAGCAGCTTGGAACGATCCAAGGGAGATACGCAGTATTTT.